Each of the 12 T cell receptor beta chains below was sequenced from the same sample in a study of blood T cell repertoires in COVID-19. Clones were read by immunoSEQ multiplex PCR, and TCRdb kept only the in-frame ones, dropping some. This repertoire shows tens of thousands of clones, 65% to 85% found once; its top ten account for approximately 5.8%. Sequencing was done on a sample of peripheral blood. Every receptor here comes from a man aged 55-75 years with active or convalescent COVID-19.

This chain joins TRBV9 and TRBJ2-2, with a tentative D call TRBD1 (6 bases). The CDR3 totals 15 residues. CDR1 is SGDLS and CDR2 is YYNGEE in the germline V gene. Trimming shortened V by 5 bases and J by 4 bases, and 15 bases separated the two germline ends. CDR3 DNA: TGTGCCAGCAGAGAGGCAGGGGCGGGCACCGGGGAGCTGTTTTTT. Translating it yields CASREAGAGTGELFF. The variable domain in full, completed from reference TRBV9 and TRBJ2-2, reads DSGVTQTPKHLITATGQRVTLRCSPRSGDLSVYWYQQSLDQGLQFLIQYYNGEERAKGNILERFSAQQFPDLHSELNLSSLELGDSALYFCASREAGAGTGELFFGEGSRLTVL.

DNA of the CDR3: TGTGCCAGCAGGAAGGGGGCCACGGAGACCCAGTACTTC. Translation gives CASRKGATETQYF. V is TRBV6-5 and J is TRBJ2-5, with 7 bases fitting TRBD1. The CDR3 has 13 residues. Germline loops: CDR1 MNHEY, CDR2 SVGAGI. J gave up 5 bases and V 6 bases, and 6 bases lay outside the gene matches.

The chain links TRBV5-1 to TRBJ1-6; TRBD1 matches at 10 bases. Germline V gene data show CDR1 as SGHRS and CDR2 as YFSETQ. There are 14 residues in the CDR3. With V trimmed by 0 bases and J by 12 bases, 3 bases remained unmatched. The CDR3 region is CASSLARTGGPLHF. DNA of the CDR3: TGCGCCAGCAGCTTGGCACGGACAGGGGGACCCCTCCACTTT.

The J gene is TRBJ1-3, the V gene TRBV4-1; the match to TRBD1 covers 9 bases. This CDR3 is 20 amino acids long. Germline CDR1 MGHRA, CDR2 YSYEKL. Trimming at V came to 4 bases and at J to 0 bases, leaving 16 bases not matched to a gene. The CDR3 DNA follows: TGCGCCAGCAGCCGTCGGGGCGGAATGACAGGGGGGTACTCTGGAAACACCATATATTTT. It yields the protein CASSRRGGMTGGYSGNTIYF.

This rearrangement joins TRBV6-2 or TRBV6-3 to TRBJ2-3; 8 bases fit TRBD2. V was clipped by 2 bases and J by 2 bases; unmatched bases: 9. Germline-derived CDR1 and CDR2 are MNHEY and SVGEGT. The CDR3 sequence is 17 residues long. CDR3 region: CASSYALWRGDTDTQYF. The DNA of the CDR3 is TGTGCCAGCAGTTACGCCCTGTGGCGGGGGGACACAGATACGCAGTATTTT.

This chain uses TRBV24-1 with TRBJ2-7; D is possibly TRBD2 (5 bases). The V end lost 1 base, the J end lost 2 bases, and 11 bases lay between the germline ends. CDR3 size: 15 residues. Germline values: CDR1 KGHDR, CDR2 SFDVKD. The DNA of the CDR3 is TGTGCCACCAGTGATTTTCCCCGAGGGCCCTACGAGCAGTACTTC. This translates into CATSDFPRGPYEQYF.

The chain uses TRBV6-1 and TRBJ2-6; D unclear. The CDR3 covers 17 residues. Trimming cost V 1 base and J 0 bases, with 10 bases left between them. Germline V gene sequence: CDR1 MNHNS, CDR2 SASEGT. The CDR3 here is CASSEGAVSSGANVLTF. For the CDR3, the DNA is TGTGCCAGCAGTGAAGGGGCAGTGAGCTCTGGGGCCAACGTCCTGACTTTC.

This chain connects TRBV19 to TRBJ2-2; TRBD1 matches at 9 bases. This CDR3 spans 15 amino acids. The trim removed 6 bases at V and 4 bases at J, leaving 6 bases unmatched. In germline, CDR1 is LNHDA, CDR2 SQIVND (reference sequence). The CDR3 sequence is CASRTGGRFTGELFF. For the CDR3, the DNA is TGTGCCAGTAGAACAGGGGGCCGATTCACCGGGGAGCTGTTTTTT.

The V gene is TRBV7-3, the J gene TRBJ2-2; 10 nucleotides agree with TRBD2. This CDR3 region has 16 residues. V dropped 5 bases and J dropped 6; count of bases not matched to a gene: 9. Germline V gene sequence: CDR1 SGHTA, CDR2 FQGTGA. CDR3 DNA: TGTGCCAGCAGCAGCACTCAGCGGGGGGGCCCCGGGGAGCTGTTTTTT. It specifies CASSSTQRGGPGELFF. The full variable domain, with the rest looked up from reference TRBV7-3 and TRBJ2-2, is GAGVSQTPSNKVTEKGKYVELRCDPISGHTALYWYRQSLGQGPEFLIYFQGTGAADDSGLPNDRFFAVRPEGSVSTLKIQRTERGDSAVYLCASSSTQRGGPGELFFGEGSRLTVL.

This rearrangement joins TRBV6-5 to TRBJ1-1; a weak D match, TRBD1 (5 bases). The V gene lost 11 bases and the J gene lost 4 bases, with 23 bases spanning the gap. CDR3 size: 15 residues. Germline lookup yields CDR1 MNHEY and CDR2 SVGAGI. The CDR3 is CAASTWDSRGTEAFF. CDR3 nucleotide sequence: TGTGCCGCCTCGACCTGGGACTCGAGGGGCACTGAAGCTTTCTTT.

The chain uses TRBV7-2 and TRBJ2-7; TRBD1 matches at 12 bases. This CDR3 is built from 15 residues. CDR1 and CDR2 (germline): SGHTA, FQGNSA. J gave up 3 bases and V 5 bases, and 5 bases lay outside the gene matches. The CDR3 loop is CASSTGQGASYEQYF. In DNA, the CDR3 is TGTGCCAGCAGCACGGGACAGGGGGCGAGCTACGAGCAGTACTTC. The full variable domain, its missing parts supplied by reference TRBV7-2 and TRBJ2-7, is GAGVSQSPSNKVTEKGKDVELRCDPISGHTALYWYRQSLGQGLEFLIYFQGNSAPDKSGLPSDRFSAERTGGSVSTLTIQRTQQEDSAVYLCASSTGQGASYEQYFGPGTRLTVT.

This clone was picked up one time. This chain connects TRBV29-1 to TRBJ1-1; D call uncertain. Germline V gene lookup returns CDR1 SQVTM and CDR2 ANQGSEA. CDR3 length: 14 amino acids. Trimming took off 0 bases at V and 5 bases at J, with 13 bases between the two ends. In DNA form, the CDR3 reads TGCAGCGTTGAAGATACGGGAGGTAGGACTGAAGCTTTCTTT. Translating it yields CSVEDTGGRTEAFF. The whole variable domain, filled in from reference TRBV29-1 and TRBJ1-1, reads SAVISQKPSRDICQRGTSLTIQCQVDSQVTMMFWYRQQPGQSLTLIATANQGSEATYESGFVIDKFPISRPNLTFSTLTVSNMSPEDSSIYLCSVEDTGGRTEAFFGQGTRLTVV.